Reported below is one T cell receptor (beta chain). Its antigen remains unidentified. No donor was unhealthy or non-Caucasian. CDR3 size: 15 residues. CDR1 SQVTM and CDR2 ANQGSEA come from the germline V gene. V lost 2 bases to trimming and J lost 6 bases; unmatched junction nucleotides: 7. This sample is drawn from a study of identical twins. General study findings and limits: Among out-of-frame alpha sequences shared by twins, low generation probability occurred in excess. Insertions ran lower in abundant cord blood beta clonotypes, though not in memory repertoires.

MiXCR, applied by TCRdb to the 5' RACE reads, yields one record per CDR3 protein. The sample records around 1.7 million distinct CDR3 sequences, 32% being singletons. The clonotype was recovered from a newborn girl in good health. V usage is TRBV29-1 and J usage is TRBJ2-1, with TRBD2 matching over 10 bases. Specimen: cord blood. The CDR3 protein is CSVEKREGLSNEQFF. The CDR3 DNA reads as TGCAGCGTTGAAAAGCGGGAGGGCCTTTCCAATGAGCAGTTCTTC.